This T cell receptor (beta chain) comes out of a study of T cells after posttransplantation cyclophosphamide. General study results and limits: Later blood repertoires were often dominated by clones from the donor CD8+ memory compartment. Blood and skin or GI T cell repertoires showed limited TRB overlap.

Peripheral blood was collected from the related graft donor on the marrow donation day. Clones were sequenced by immunoSEQ multiplex PCR, and TCRdb holds only the in-frame ones, with some missing. The table shows tens of thousands of clones, with approximately 76% occurring only once. This clone was seen only once. The antigen is undetermined. Germline V gene data show CDR1 as SGHRS and CDR2 as YFSETQ. The CDR3 is 14 residues long. V dropped 3 bases and J dropped 6 bases, with 16 bases sitting between them. This receptor was identified in a woman aged 55-69 years in good health, CMV-negative, and a related stem cell transplant donor. The chain combines TRBV5-1 with TRBJ2-7, with D tentatively TRBD2 (6 bases). What was sequenced was memory CD4+ T cells sorted from PBMCs. The CDR3 DNA is TGCGCCAGCAGCTCCACCGGGGGAAGTCTCGAGCAGTACTTC. Translation gives CASSSTGGSLEQYF.